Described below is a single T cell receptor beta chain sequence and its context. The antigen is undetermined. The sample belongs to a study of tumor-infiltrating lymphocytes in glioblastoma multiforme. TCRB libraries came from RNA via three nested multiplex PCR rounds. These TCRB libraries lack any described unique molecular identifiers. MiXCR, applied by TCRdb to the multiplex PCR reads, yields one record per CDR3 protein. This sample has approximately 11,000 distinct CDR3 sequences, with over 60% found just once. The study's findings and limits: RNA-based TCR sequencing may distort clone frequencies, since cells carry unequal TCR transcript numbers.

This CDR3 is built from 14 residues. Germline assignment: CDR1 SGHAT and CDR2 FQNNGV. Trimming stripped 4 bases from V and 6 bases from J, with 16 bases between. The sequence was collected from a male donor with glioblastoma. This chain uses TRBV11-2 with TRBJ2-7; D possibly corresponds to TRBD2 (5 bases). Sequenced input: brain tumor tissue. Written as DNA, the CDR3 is TGTGCCAGCAGCTCCTACGGGGTGGGCCCCGAGCAGTACTTC. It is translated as CASSSYGVGPEQYF.